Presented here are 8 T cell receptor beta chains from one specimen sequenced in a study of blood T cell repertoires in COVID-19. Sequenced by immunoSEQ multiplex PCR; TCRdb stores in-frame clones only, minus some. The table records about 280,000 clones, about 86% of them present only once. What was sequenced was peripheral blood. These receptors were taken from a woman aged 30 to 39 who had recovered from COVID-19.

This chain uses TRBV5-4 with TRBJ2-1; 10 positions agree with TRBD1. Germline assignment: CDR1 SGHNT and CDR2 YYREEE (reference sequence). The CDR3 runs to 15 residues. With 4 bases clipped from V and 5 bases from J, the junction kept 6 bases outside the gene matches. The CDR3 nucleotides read TGTGCCAGCAGCGTCCGGGACAGGGGCGACAATGAGCAGTTCTTC. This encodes CASSVRDRGDNEQFF. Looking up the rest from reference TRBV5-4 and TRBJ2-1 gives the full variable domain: ETGVTQSPTHLIKTRGQQVTLRCSSQSGHNTVSWYQQALGQGPQFIFQYYREEENGRGNFPPRFSGLQFPNYSSELNVNALELDDSALYLCASSVRDRGDNEQFFGPGTRLTVL.

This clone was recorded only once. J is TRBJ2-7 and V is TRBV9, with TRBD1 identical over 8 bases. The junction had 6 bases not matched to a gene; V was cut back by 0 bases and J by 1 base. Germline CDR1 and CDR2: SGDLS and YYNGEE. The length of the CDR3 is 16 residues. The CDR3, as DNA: TGTGCCAGCAGCGTAGGGGGCAGGGGGCAGTCCTACGAGCAGTACTTC. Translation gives CASSVGGRGQSYEQYF.

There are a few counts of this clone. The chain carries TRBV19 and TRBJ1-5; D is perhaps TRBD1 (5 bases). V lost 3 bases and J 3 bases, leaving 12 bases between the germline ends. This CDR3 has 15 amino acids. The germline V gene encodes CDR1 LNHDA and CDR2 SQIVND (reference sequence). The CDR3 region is CASSISSRANQPQHF. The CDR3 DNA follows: TGTGCCAGTAGTATTTCGTCCAGGGCCAATCAGCCCCAGCATTTT.

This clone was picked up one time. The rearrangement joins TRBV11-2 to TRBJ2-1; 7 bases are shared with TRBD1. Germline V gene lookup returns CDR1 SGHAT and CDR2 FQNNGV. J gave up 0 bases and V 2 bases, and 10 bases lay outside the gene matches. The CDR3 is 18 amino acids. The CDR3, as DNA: TGTGCCAGCAGCTTACGACAGGGCAGCCGAAGCTCCTACAATGAGCAGTTCTTC. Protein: CASSLRQGSRSSYNEQFF.

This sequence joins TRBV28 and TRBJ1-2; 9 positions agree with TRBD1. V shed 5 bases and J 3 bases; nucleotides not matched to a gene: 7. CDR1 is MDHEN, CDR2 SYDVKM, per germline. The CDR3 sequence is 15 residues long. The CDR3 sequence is CASSDNRGRYYGYTF. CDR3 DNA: TGTGCCAGCAGTGATAACAGGGGGCGGTACTATGGCTACACCTTC.

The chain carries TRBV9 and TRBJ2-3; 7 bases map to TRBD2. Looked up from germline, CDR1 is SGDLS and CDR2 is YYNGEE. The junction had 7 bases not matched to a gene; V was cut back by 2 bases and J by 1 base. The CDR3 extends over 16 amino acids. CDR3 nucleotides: TGTGCCAGCAGCGTTTGGGAGGGAGGTCGCACAGATACGCAGTATTTT. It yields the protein CASSVWEGGRTDTQYF.

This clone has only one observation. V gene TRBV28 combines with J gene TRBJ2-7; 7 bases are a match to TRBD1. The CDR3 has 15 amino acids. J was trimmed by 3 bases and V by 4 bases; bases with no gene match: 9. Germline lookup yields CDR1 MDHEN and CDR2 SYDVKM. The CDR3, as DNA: TGTGCCAGCAGTTACCGGGGACAGCAGAACTACGAGCAGTACTTC. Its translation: CASSYRGQQNYEQYF.

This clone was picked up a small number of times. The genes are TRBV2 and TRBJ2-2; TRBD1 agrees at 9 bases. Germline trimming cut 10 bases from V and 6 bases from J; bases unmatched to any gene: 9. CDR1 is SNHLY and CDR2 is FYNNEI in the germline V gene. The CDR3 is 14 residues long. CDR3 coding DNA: TGTGCCATTTGGGACAGGGTAAATGCCGGGGAGCTGTTTTTT. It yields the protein CAIWDRVNAGELFF.